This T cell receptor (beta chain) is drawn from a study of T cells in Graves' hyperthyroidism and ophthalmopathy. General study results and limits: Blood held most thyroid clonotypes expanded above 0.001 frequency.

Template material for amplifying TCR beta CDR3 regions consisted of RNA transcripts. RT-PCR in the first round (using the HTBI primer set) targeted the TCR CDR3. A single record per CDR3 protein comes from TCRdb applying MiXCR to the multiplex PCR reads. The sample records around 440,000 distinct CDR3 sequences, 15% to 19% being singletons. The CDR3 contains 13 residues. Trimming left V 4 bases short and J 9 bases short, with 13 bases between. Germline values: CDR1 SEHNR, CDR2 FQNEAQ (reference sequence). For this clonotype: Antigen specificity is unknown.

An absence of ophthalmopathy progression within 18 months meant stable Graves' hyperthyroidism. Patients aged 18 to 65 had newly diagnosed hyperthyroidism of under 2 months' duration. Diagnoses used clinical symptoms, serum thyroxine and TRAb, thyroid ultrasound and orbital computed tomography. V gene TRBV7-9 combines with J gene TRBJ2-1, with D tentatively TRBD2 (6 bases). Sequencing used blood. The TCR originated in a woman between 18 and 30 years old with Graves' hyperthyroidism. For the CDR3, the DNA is TGTGCCAGCAGCTCGACTAGACTGGGTGAGCAGTTCTTC. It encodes CASSSTRLGEQFF. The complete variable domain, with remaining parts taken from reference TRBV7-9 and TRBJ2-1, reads DTGVSQNPRHKITKRGQNVTFRCDPISEHNRLYWYRQTLGQGPEFLTYFQNEAQLEKSRLLSDRFSAERPKGSFSTLEIQRTEQGDSAMYLCASSSTRLGEQFFGPGTRLTVL.